The next 31 T cell receptor beta chains were all read from a single sample in a study of T cell repertoires in cytomegalovirus infection. Each CDR3 protein gets one entry after TCRdb re-called the reads with MiXCR. Here the sample spans hundreds of thousands of distinct CDR3 sequences, around 24% being singletons. Sequencing was performed on CD8+ T cells from PBMCs. These receptors all stem from a human donor in good health (CMV status not recorded). Some clones in this sample may be carry-over from other donors' samples.

The J gene is TRBJ1-5, the V gene TRBV2; 8 bases are shared with TRBD1. Germline values: CDR1 SNHLY, CDR2 FYNNEI. The trim removed 4 bases at V and 7 bases at J, leaving 9 bases unmatched. The CDR3 has 15 residues. The CDR3 reads CASSALTGEGQPQHF. The CDR3 coding sequence is TGTGCCAGCAGTGCCCTGACAGGGGAAGGGCAGCCCCAGCATTTT.

This clonotype showed up just a few times. The chain uses TRBV6-5 and TRBJ2-6, with D perhaps matching TRBD2 (6 bases). The CDR3 runs 17 residues. The V and J ends lost 6 bases and 5 bases respectively, with 20 bases between them. Germline V gene sequence: CDR1 MNHEY, CDR2 SVGAGI. DNA for the CDR3: TGTGCCAGCAGGAATACAGGCACGGGGGTTTGGGCCAACGTCCTGACTTTC. Encoded protein: CASRNTGTGVWANVLTF.

The sample holds a few counts of this clonotype. The gene calls are TRBV20-1 and TRBJ2-6; 11 bases line up with TRBD2. Germline trimming cut 6 bases from V and 0 bases from J; bases unmatched to any gene: 10. This CDR3 spans 18 amino acids. The germline V gene has CDR1 DFQATT and CDR2 SNEGSKA (reference sequence). This CDR3 reads CSARKASGGYSGANVLTF. The CDR3 DNA reads TGCAGTGCGAGAAAGGCTAGCGGGGGGTACTCTGGGGCCAACGTCCTGACTTTC.

This clonotype has more than one count but fewer than ten. The chain recombines TRBV14 with TRBJ2-3, with D unresolved. The CDR3 covers 14 residues. CDR1 and CDR2 (germline): SGHDN, FVKESK. V gave up 7 bases and J gave up 2 bases, with 13 bases separating them. The CDR3 DNA reads TGTGCCAGCAACGTTGGCGGCCCCACAGATACGCAGTATTTT. Protein sequence: CASNVGGPTDTQYF.

Ten or more counts support this clonotype. The chain joins TRBV7-2 to TRBJ2-3; 7 bases fit TRBD1. This CDR3 comprises 15 residues. The ends lost 3 bases at V and 3 bases at J; junction bases unmatched: 6. CDR1 SGHTA and CDR2 FQGNSA come from the germline V gene. In nucleotides, the CDR3 is TGTGCCAGCAGCTTCACAGGGGCTGGGACAGATACGCAGTATTTT. The encoded protein is CASSFTGAGTDTQYF. The full variable domain, in which reference TRBV7-2 and TRBJ2-3 provide the parts outside the CDR3, is GAGVSQSPSNKVTEKGKDVELRCDPISGHTALYWYRQSLGQGLEFLIYFQGNSAPDKSGLPSDRFSAERTGGSVSTLTIQRTQQEDSAVYLCASSFTGAGTDTQYFGPGTRLTVL.

This clonotype has at least ten counts. The chain joins TRBV6-1 to TRBJ1-2; D gene ambiguous. Germline assignment: CDR1 MNHNS and CDR2 SASEGT. Trimming removed 0 bases from V and 3 bases from J, with 17 bases in between. There are 17 residues in the CDR3. The CDR3 DNA is TGTGCCAGCAGTGAAGCACCTCTTCTCGACAATTACTATGGCTACACCTTC. It codes for CASSEAPLLDNYYGYTF.

The rearrangement joins TRBV25-1 to TRBJ2-2; D gene ambiguous. The germline V gene has CDR1 MGHDK and CDR2 SYGVNS. CDR3 length: 12 amino acids. V dropped 8 bases and J dropped 1 base, with 5 bases sitting between them. The CDR3 bases are TGTGCCAGCCAACGGAACACCGGGGAGCTGTTTTTT. Translated: CASQRNTGELFF. Filled out from reference TRBV25-1 and TRBJ2-2, the complete variable domain reads EADIYQTPRYLVIGTGKKITLECSQTMGHDKMYWYQQDPGMELHLIHYSYGVNSTEKGDLSSESTVSRIRTEHFPLTLESARPSHTSQYLCASQRNTGELFFGEGSRLTVL.

The V call is TRBV2, the J call TRBJ2-4; possible D gene TRBD1, 6 bases. V gave up 8 bases and J gave up 0 bases, with 14 bases separating them. The CDR3 length is 15 residues. Germline CDR1 and CDR2: SNHLY and FYNNEI. For the CDR3, the DNA is TGTGCCAGCGCCGGACAGATCACAGCCAAAAACATTCAGTACTTC. This codes for CASAGQITAKNIQYF.

J is TRBJ2-1 and V is TRBV6-2 or TRBV6-3, with TRBD2 as a possible D gene (6 bases). The CDR3 contains 13 residues. Germline V gene sequence: CDR1 MNHEY, CDR2 SVGEGT. Trimming shortened V by 4 bases and J by 8 bases, and 12 bases separated the two germline ends. This CDR3 is CASSSPLADEQFF. As DNA, the CDR3 is TGTGCCAGCAGTTCCCCCTTAGCGGATGAGCAGTTCTTC.

For this clonotype: A read error may be the cause here, since a much bigger clone is one base away. The chain links TRBV7-8 to TRBJ1-2, with a possible D match to TRBD1 (5 bases). Per the germline V gene, CDR1 is SGHVS and CDR2 is FQNEAQ. The CDR3 covers 14 residues. This CDR3 is CVSSLVEGVPGYTF. The CDR3 DNA follows: TGTGTCAGCAGCTTAGTGGAAGGGGTTCCTGGCTACACCTTC.

The rearrangement uses TRBV2 and TRBJ1-5; 7 bases align to TRBD1. Germline trimming cut 8 bases from V and 8 bases from J; bases unmatched to any gene: 12. The CDR3 sequence is 14 residues long. Germline CDR1 is SNHLY and CDR2 is FYNNEI. CDR3 nucleotides: TGTGCCAGCGGGGGGACAGCCCCATGGGAGCCCCAGCATTTT. Translated: CASGGTAPWEPQHF. The full variable domain, its missing parts supplied by reference TRBV2 and TRBJ1-5, is EPEVTQTPSHQVTQMGQEVILRCVPISNHLYFYWYRQILGQKVEFLVSFYNNEISEKSEIFDDQFSVERPDGSNFTLKIRSTKLEDSAMYFCASGGTAPWEPQHFGDGTRLSIL.

This clonotype was detected ten times or more. This chain's CDR3 is CASSFRTALSTDTQYF. In nucleotides, the CDR3 is TGTGCCAGCAGTTTTCGGACAGCCCTTAGCACAGATACGCAGTATTTT. The chain uses TRBV12-3 or TRBV12-4 and TRBJ2-3; weak D call: TRBD1 (6 bases). V shed 3 bases and J shed 0 bases, with 13 bases lying between them. CDR3 length: 16 amino acids.

The chain joins TRBV11-2 to TRBJ1-3; D ambiguous. The germline gives CDR1 SGHAT, CDR2 FQNNGV. Trimming removed 2 bases from V and 4 bases from J, with 12 bases in between. The CDR3 has 15 residues. The CDR3 DNA sequence: TGTGCCAGCAGCTTAAAATTTTCGCCCGGAAACACCATATATTTT. Amino acids: CASSLKFSPGNTIYF.

This clonotype has ten or more counts. Here the CDR3 reads CASSWETSGAYNEQFF. In DNA, the CDR3 is TGTGCCAGCAGTTGGGAGACTAGCGGGGCCTACAATGAGCAGTTCTTC. The chain employs TRBV28 and TRBJ2-1; 11 bases line up with TRBD2. V dropped 4 bases and J dropped 2; count of bases not matched to a gene: 4. The CDR3 length is 16 residues. Per the germline V gene, CDR1 is MDHEN and CDR2 is SYDVKM.

This clonotype was seen a few times. The gene calls are TRBV14 and TRBJ1-4, with D possibly being TRBD1 (5 bases). The V end was cut by 3 bases, the J end by 7 bases, with 12 bases between. CDR3 length equals 14 residues. The germline V gene encodes CDR1 SGHDN and CDR2 FVKESK. The CDR3 nucleotides read TGTGCCAGCAGCCAGAGAGGGGTCGTTGAAAAACTGTTTTTT. Encoded protein: CASSQRGVVEKLFF.

This clonotype has only a few counts. The rearrangement uses TRBV7-4 and TRBJ2-5; D is uncertain. Trimming stripped 3 bases from V and 3 bases from J, with 14 bases between. The CDR3 consists of 15 residues. Per the germline V gene, CDR1 is SGHVT and CDR2 is SQSDAQ. CDR3 residues: CASSFGYNGEETQYF. The CDR3 bases are TGTGCCAGCAGCTTCGGGTATAATGGTGAAGAGACCCAGTACTTC.

This clonotype has only a few counts. The chain links TRBV28 to TRBJ2-7; 7 bases match TRBD1. V lost 3 bases, J lost 3 bases, and 2 bases stayed unmatched. Germline V gene data show CDR1 as MDHEN and CDR2 as SYDVKM. The length of the CDR3 is 13 residues. The CDR3 reads CASSFGTDYEQYF. CDR3 DNA: TGTGCCAGCAGTTTCGGGACAGACTACGAGCAGTACTTC.

This clonotype was seen a few times. This sequence joins TRBV6-6 and TRBJ2-3; TRBD2 aligns across 8 bases. The CDR3 sequence is 16 residues long. V gave up 7 bases and J gave up 7 bases; unmatched junction bases: 16. Per the germline V gene, CDR1 is MNHNY and CDR2 is SVGAGI (reference sequence). CDR3 nucleotides: TGTGCCAGCACCACCAACCCACAGCGGGGGTCTTATACGCAGTATTTT. This codes for CASTTNPQRGSYTQYF.

The chain combines TRBV7-9 with TRBJ1-5, with D maybe TRBD1 (5 bases). Trimming pared 5 bases from V and 5 bases from J, leaving 13 bases between. Germline assignment: CDR1 SEHNR and CDR2 FQNEAQ (reference sequence). This CDR3 is built from 14 residues. CDR3 nucleotides: TGTGCCAGCAGCCTGGGGGACCCATATCAGCCCCAGCATTTT. Translation gives CASSLGDPYQPQHF. Full variable domain (outside the CDR3, taken from reference TRBV7-9 and TRBJ1-5): DTGVSQNPRHKITKRGQNVTFRCDPISEHNRLYWYRQTLGQGPEFLTYFQNEAQLEKSRLLSDRFSAERPKGSFSTLEIQRTEQGDSAMYLCASSLGDPYQPQHFGDGTRLSIL.

The V call is TRBV5-1, the J call TRBJ2-1, with 13 bases matching TRBD2. The CDR3 loop spans 17 amino acids. Germline V lookup: CDR1 SGHRS, CDR2 YFSETQ. V was pared by 4 bases and J by 4 bases, with 8 bases of the junction left unmatched. CDR3 bases: TGCGCCAGCAGCGCCGGGACTAGCGGGGCCCAATACAATGAGCAGTTCTTC. Translation: CASSAGTSGAQYNEQFF.

This chain joins TRBV4-3 and TRBJ2-2; TRBD2 agrees at 7 bases. CDR3 length: 15 residues. The junction had 6 bases not matched to a gene; V was cut back by 1 base and J by 7 bases. Germline V CDR1 and CDR2: LGHNA, YSLEER. This CDR3 reads CASSQGGGDGGELFF. The CDR3 DNA reads TGCGCCAGCAGCCAAGGGGGGGGGGATGGCGGGGAGCTGTTTTTT.

The chain is built from TRBV9 and TRBJ1-5, with D perhaps matching TRBD1 (5 bases). CDR1 and CDR2 from the germline V gene are SGDLS and YYNGEE. V dropped 7 bases and J dropped 1 base, with 12 bases sitting between them. This CDR3 has 14 residues. CDR3 bases: TGTGCCAGCGGAAGAGGGGTAAGCAATCAGCCCCAGCATTTT. This sequence encodes CASGRGVSNQPQHF.

This clonotype came up many times. This chain links TRBV19 with TRBJ1-1; tentative D call: TRBD1 (6 bases). The CDR3 totals 16 residues. Germline V CDR1 and CDR2: LNHDA, SQIVND (reference sequence). Trimming shortened V by 0 bases and J by 1 base, and 12 bases separated the two germline ends. The CDR3 DNA reads as TGTGCCAGTAGTATAGATACAGGGACCGGGAACACTGAAGCTTTCTTT. Encoded protein: CASSIDTGTGNTEAFF.

This chain links TRBV15 with TRBJ2-7; D is undetermined. CDR3 length equals 15 residues. V lost 4 bases to trimming and J lost 3 bases, with 16 bases between them. Germline lookup yields CDR1 LNHNV and CDR2 YYDKDF (reference sequence). CDR3 amino acids: CATSIWSGRNYEQYF. CDR3 in DNA: TGTGCCACCAGCATTTGGTCTGGGCGGAACTACGAGCAGTACTTC.

This clonotype was counted ten times or more. This rearrangement joins TRBV7-6 to TRBJ2-1; TRBD2 is a possible D gene (5 bases). The V end lost 3 bases, the J end lost 1 base, and 16 bases lay between the germline ends. The V gene's germline CDR1 is SGHVS and CDR2 FNYEAQ. The CDR3 is 17 amino acids. The CDR3 here is CASSFKPSQISYNEQFF. As DNA, the CDR3 is TGTGCCAGCAGCTTCAAACCTAGCCAAATATCCTACAATGAGCAGTTCTTC. Together with reference TRBV7-6 and TRBJ2-1, the CDR3 gives the full variable domain: GAGVSQSPRYKVTKRGQDVALRCDPISGHVSLYWYRQALGQGPEFLTYFNYEAQQDKSGLPNDRFSAERPEGSISTLTIQRTEQRDSAMYRCASSFKPSQISYNEQFFGPGTRLTVL.

This clonotype has a count of ten or more. The chain joins TRBV6-2 or TRBV6-3 to TRBJ1-5; the D gene is possibly TRBD1 (5 bases). The CDR3 has 15 amino acids. CDR1 and CDR2 from the germline V gene are MNHEY and SVGEGT. V dropped 2 bases and J dropped 6 bases, with 14 bases sitting between them. For the CDR3, the DNA is TGTGCCAGCAGTTACGGGTTTGGGGGTAGTCAGCCCCAGCATTTT. This codes for CASSYGFGGSQPQHF.

A few counts support this clonotype. The chain employs TRBV6-2 or TRBV6-3 and TRBJ2-3, with 9 positions matching TRBD2. Germline lookup yields CDR1 MNHEY and CDR2 SVGEGT. V dropped 7 bases and J dropped 2; count of bases not matched to a gene: 10. The CDR3 is made up of 16 amino acids. The CDR3 reads CASTASGGLATDTQYF. CDR3 in DNA: TGTGCCAGCACCGCCTCCGGGGGACTAGCCACAGATACGCAGTATTTT.

This clonotype was seen ten or more times. This chain joins TRBV12-3 or TRBV12-4 and TRBJ2-1; 11 positions match TRBD1. This CDR3 spans 14 amino acids. The J segment lost 2 bases and the V segment lost 9 bases, leaving 3 bases of the junction unmatched. The CDR3 coding sequence is TGTGCCAGTAGGGACAGGGGGGCCTACAATGAGCAGTTCTTC. It codes for CASRDRGAYNEQFF.

The chain combines TRBV19 with TRBJ2-5; D might be TRBD1 (5 bases). This CDR3 contains 16 residues. V dropped 3 bases and J dropped 4 bases, with 18 bases sitting between them. CDR1 is LNHDA, CDR2 SQIVND, per germline (reference sequence). The DNA for the CDR3 is TGTGCCAGTAGTATGTCGGACACAAGATGGGGAGAGACCCAGTACTTC. The encoded protein is CASSMSDTRWGETQYF.

This sequence joins TRBV6-2 or TRBV6-3 and TRBJ2-3, with D possibly matching TRBD2 (5 bases). Germline-derived CDR1 and CDR2 are MNHEY and SVGEGT. There are 15 residues in the CDR3. Trimming pared 7 bases from V and 3 bases from J, leaving 17 bases between. CDR3 residues: CASNAGAAETDTQYF. The CDR3 region has the DNA TGTGCCAGCAACGCCGGAGCGGCCGAAACAGATACGCAGTATTTT.

This clonotype was detected only a few times. CDR3 sequence: CASSGTGGYEQYV. The CDR3, as DNA: TGTGCCAGCAGTGGTACAGGGGGCTACGAGCAGTACGTC. The gene calls are TRBV28 and TRBJ2-7; TRBD1 aligns across 8 bases. V was pared by 5 bases and J by 3 bases, with 3 bases of the junction left unmatched. CDR3 length equals 13 residues. Germline V gene lookup returns CDR1 MDHEN and CDR2 SYDVKM.